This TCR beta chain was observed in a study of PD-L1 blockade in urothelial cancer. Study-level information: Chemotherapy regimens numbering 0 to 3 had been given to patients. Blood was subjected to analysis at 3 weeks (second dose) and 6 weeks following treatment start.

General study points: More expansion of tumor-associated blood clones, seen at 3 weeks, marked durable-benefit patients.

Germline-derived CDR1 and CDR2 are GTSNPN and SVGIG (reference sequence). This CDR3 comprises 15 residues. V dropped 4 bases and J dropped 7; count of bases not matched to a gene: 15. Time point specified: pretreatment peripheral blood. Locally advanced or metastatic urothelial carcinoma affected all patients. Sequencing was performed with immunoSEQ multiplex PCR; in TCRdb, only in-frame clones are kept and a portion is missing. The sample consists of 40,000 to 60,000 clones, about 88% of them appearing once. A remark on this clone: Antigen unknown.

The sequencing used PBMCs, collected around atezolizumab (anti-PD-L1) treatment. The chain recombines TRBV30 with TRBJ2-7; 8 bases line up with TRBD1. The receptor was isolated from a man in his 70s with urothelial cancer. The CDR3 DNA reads TGTGCCTGGACTCCGGGCAGGGGACAGGCTGATGAGCAGTACTTC. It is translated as CAWTPGRGQADEQYF.